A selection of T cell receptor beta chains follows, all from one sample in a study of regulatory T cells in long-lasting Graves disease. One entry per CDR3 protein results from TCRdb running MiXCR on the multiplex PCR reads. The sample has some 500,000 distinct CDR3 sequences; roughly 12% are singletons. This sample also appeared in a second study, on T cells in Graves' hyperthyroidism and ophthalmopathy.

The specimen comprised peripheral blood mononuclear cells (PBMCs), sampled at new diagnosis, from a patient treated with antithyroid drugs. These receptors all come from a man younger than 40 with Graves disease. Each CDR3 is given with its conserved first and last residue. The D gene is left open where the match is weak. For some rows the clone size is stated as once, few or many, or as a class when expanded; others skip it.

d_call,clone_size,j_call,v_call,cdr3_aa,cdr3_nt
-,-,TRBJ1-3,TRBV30,CARRSGLLSGNTIYF,TGTGCCCGGAGGTCAGGACTTCTATCCGGCAACACCATATATTTT
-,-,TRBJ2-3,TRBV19,CASSIDPAGPDTDTQYF,TGTGCCAGTAGTATAGATCCAGCGGGCCCCGACACAGATACGCAGTATTTT
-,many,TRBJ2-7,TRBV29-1,CSVEAESSYEQYF,TGCAGCGTTGAGGCTGAGAGCTCCTACGAGCAGTACTTC
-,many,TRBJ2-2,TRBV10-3,CATWGLTNTGELFF,TGTGCCACCTGGGGACTGACGAACACCGGGGAGCTGTTTTTT
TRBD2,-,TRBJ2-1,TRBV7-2,CASSPTGLRAGEYNEQFF,TGTGCCAGCAGCCCGACGGGGTTGAGGGCGGGGGAATACAATGAGCAGTTCTTC
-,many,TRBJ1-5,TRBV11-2,CASSNGGSNQPQHF,TGTGCCAGCAGCAACGGGGGAAGCAATCAGCCCCAGCATTTT
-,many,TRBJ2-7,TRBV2,CASRRPGRYEQYF,TGTGCCAGCAGACGACCCGGTCGTTACGAGCAGTACTTC
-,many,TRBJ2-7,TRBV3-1,CASSQLPEDGYEQYF,TGTGCCAGCAGCCAGCTACCCGAAGACGGCTACGAGCAGTACTTC
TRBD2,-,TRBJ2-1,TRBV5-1,CASSLAPSGIEQFF,TGCGCCAGCAGCTTGGCCCCTAGCGGGATAGAGCAGTTCTTC
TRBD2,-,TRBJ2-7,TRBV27,CASSLDRGTSGGTRFGEQYF,TGTGCCAGCAGCCTGGACAGGGGGACTAGCGGGGGGACTAGATTCGGCGAGCAGTACTTC
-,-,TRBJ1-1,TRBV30,CAWRPPVARIVNTEAFF,TGTGCCTGGAGGCCCCCGGTGGCCAGGATCGTGAACACTGAAGCTTTCTTT
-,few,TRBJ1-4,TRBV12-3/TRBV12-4,CASSLEGWNFPATSEKLFF,TGTGCCAGCAGTTTAGAAGGTTGGAACTTCCCAGCAACTAGTGAAAAACTGTTTTTT
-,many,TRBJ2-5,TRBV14,CASSRGYQETQYF,TGTGCCAGCAGCCGAGGGTACCAAGAGACCCAGTACTTC
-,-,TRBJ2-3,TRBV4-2,CASSQGYYSTDTQYF,TGTGCCAGCAGCCAAGGTTACTATAGCACAGATACGCAGTATTTT
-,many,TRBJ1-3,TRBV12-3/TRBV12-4,CAIKTGSGNTIYF,TGTGCCATTAAGACAGGCTCTGGAAACACCATATATTTT
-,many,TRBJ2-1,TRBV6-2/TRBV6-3,CASADPGADEQFF,TGTGCCAGCGCAGACCCGGGGGCCGATGAGCAGTTCTTC
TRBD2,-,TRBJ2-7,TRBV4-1,CASSQDGWTSGGEQYF,TGCGCCAGCAGCCAAGATGGTTGGACTAGCGGTGGGGAGCAGTACTTC
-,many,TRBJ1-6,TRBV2,CASSEGWTYNSPLHF,TGTGCCAGCAGTGAAGGGTGGACCTATAATTCACCCCTCCACTTT
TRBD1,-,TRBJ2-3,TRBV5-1,CASSPHGTVSTDTQYF,TGCGCCAGCAGCCCCCACGGGACAGTTAGCACAGATACGCAGTATTTT
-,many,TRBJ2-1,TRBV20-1,CSARFQALPYNEQFF,TGCAGTGCTAGATTTCAGGCCTTACCCTACAATGAGCAGTTCTTC
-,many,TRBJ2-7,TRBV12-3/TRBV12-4,CASSKWVGDHPYEQYF,TGTGCCAGCAGTAAGTGGGTGGGGGACCACCCCTACGAGCAGTACTTC
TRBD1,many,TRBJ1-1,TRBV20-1,CSASQGANTEAFF,TGCAGTGCTTCACAGGGGGCGAACACTGAAGCTTTCTTT
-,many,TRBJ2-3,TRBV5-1,CASSSRGRSGTQYF,TGCGCCAGCAGCTCCCGGGGTCGGAGCGGTACGCAGTATTTT
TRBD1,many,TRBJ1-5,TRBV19,CASSKDRGSWQPQHF,TGTGCCAGTAGTAAGGACAGGGGGTCCTGGCAGCCCCAGCATTTT
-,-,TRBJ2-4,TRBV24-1,CATSWGAPGTQYF,TGTGCCACCAGCTGGGGGGCCCCTGGCACTCAGTACTTC
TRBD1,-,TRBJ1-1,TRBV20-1,CSAPGTGSLNTEAFF,TGCAGTGCTCCCGGGACAGGGAGTCTGAACACTGAAGCTTTCTTT
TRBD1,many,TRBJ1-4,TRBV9,CASSSKTGTGARKLFF,TGTGCCAGCAGCTCGAAGACCGGGACAGGGGCAAGAAAACTGTTTTTT
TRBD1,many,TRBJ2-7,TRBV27,CASSYTGDDEQYF,TGTGCCAGCAGTTACACAGGGGACGACGAGCAGTACTTC
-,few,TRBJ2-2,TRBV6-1,CASRSETRKAYGELFF,TGTGCCAGCAGGAGCGAGACCCGGAAGGCGTACGGGGAGCTGTTTTTT
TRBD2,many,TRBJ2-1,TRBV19,CASSPRTSGASPYNEQFF,TGTGCCAGTAGTCCTAGGACTAGCGGGGCCTCCCCCTACAATGAGCAGTTCTTC
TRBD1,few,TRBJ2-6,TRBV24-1,CATREGVRDSDSSGANVLTF,TGTGCCACCAGGGAAGGGGTACGGGACAGCGATTCCTCTGGGGCCAACGTCCTGACTTTC
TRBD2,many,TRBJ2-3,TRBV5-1,CASSWTSGRADTQYF,TGCGCCAGCAGCTGGACTAGCGGGAGGGCGGATACGCAGTATTTT
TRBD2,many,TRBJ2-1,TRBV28,CASQAGVYNEQFF,TGTGCCTCCCAAGCGGGAGTGTACAATGAGCAGTTCTTC
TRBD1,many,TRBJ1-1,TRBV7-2,CASSLAGQGAFEAFF,TGTGCCAGCAGCTTAGCGGGACAGGGGGCTTTTGAAGCTTTCTTT
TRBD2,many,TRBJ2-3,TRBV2,CASISGGGLFADTQYF,TGTGCCAGCATCTCGGGGGGGGGACTATTCGCAGATACGCAGTATTTT
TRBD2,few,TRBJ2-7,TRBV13,CASRLGRTLYEQYF,TGTGCCAGCAGGCTCGGGAGGACCCTCTACGAGCAGTACTTC
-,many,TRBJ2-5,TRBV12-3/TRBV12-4,CASSLLPPETQYF,TGTGCCAGCAGTTTACTGCCCCCAGAGACCCAGTACTTC
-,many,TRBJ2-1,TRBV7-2,CASSRPGQRAGNEQFF,TGTGCCAGCAGCCGGCCTGGACAGCGCGCGGGCAATGAGCAGTTCTTC
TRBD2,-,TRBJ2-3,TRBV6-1,CAIRTEGGLGKDTQYF,TGTGCCATCCGGACGGAGGGAGGGTTAGGTAAAGATACGCAGTATTTT
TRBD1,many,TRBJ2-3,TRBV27,CASRRQGADTQYF,TGTGCCAGCAGAAGACAGGGGGCAGATACGCAGTATTTT
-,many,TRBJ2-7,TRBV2,CASMGPYYEQYF,TGTGCCAGCATGGGACCATACTACGAGCAGTACTTC
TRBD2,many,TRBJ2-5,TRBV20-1,CSARDLGLAAETQYF,TGCAGTGCTAGAGATTTGGGACTAGCAGCTGAGACCCAGTACTTC
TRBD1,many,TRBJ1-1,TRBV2,CASRDRESNTEAFF,TGTGCCAGCAGAGACAGGGAATCGAACACTGAAGCTTTCTTT